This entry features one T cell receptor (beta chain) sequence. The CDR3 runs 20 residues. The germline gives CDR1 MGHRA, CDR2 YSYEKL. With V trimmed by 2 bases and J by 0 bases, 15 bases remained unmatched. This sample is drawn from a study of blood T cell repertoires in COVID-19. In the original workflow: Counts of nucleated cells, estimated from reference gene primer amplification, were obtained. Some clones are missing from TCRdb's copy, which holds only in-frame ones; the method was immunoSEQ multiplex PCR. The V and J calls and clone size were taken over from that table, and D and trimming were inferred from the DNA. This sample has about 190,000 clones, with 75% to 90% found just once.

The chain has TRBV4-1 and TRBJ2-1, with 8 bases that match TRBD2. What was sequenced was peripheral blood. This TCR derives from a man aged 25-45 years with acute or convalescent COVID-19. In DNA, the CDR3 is TGCGCCAGCAGCCAAAGAGCGGGCCTAGCGGGCGGGAGCTCCTACAATGAGCAGTTCTTC. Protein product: CASSQRAGLAGGSSYNEQFF.